Listed below are T cell receptor beta chains from one sample, sequenced in a study of blood T cell repertoires in COVID-19. TCRdb's table, derived via immunoSEQ multiplex PCR, lists solely in-frame clones and lacks some. The sample records approximately 290,000 clones, roughly 87% being singletons. Sequencing used peripheral blood. These receptors were taken from a man aged 18-30 years with active or convalescent COVID-19. Each CDR3 is given with its conserved first and last residue. The D gene is left open where the match is weak. Not all rows give a size; the values are once, few, many and, for expanded clones, a class.

V gene: TRBV6-4
clone size: once
J gene: TRBJ2-2
D gene: TRBD1
CDR3 DNA: TGTGCCAGCAACGGGACAGCCCCTACGAACACCGGGGAGCTGTTTTTT
CDR3 protein: CASNGTAPTNTGELFF

V gene: TRBV10-3
clone size: .
J gene: TRBJ2-3
D gene: TRBD2
CDR3 DNA: TGTGCCATCAGTGAGTCGTGGCTAGCGGGAGAGTGGGATACGCAGTATTTT
CDR3 protein: CAISESWLAGEWDTQYF

V gene: TRBV5-1
clone size: .
J gene: TRBJ2-3
D gene: TRBD2
CDR3 DNA: TGCGCCAGCAGTCCGGGACTAGCGGGAGGAATCACAGATACGCAGTATTTT
CDR3 protein: CASSPGLAGGITDTQYF

V gene: TRBV5-1
clone size: .
J gene: TRBJ2-5
D gene: .
CDR3 DNA: TGCGCCAGCAGCTTGGCGGGGGGCCTTGGGGAGACCCAGTACTTC
CDR3 protein: CASSLAGGLGETQYF

V gene: TRBV9
clone size: .
J gene: TRBJ2-1
D gene: .
CDR3 DNA: TGTGCCAGCAGCTCGACCCGGGAGCGCAATGAGCAGTTCTTC
CDR3 protein: CASSSTRERNEQFF

V gene: TRBV9
clone size: .
J gene: TRBJ2-7
D gene: .
CDR3 DNA: TGTGCCAGCAGCGTAGATACTTCCTTTGGGGCGGAGCAGTACTTC
CDR3 protein: CASSVDTSFGAEQYF

V gene: TRBV28
clone size: .
J gene: TRBJ2-1
D gene: TRBD2
CDR3 DNA: TGTGCCAGCGGGAAGCGGGGAGGAGCCTACAATGAGCAGTTCTTC
CDR3 protein: CASGKRGGAYNEQFF

V gene: TRBV7-2
clone size: .
J gene: TRBJ1-3
D gene: .
CDR3 DNA: TGTGCCAGCAGGGAGACAGGCTCTGGAAACACCATATATTTT
CDR3 protein: CASRETGSGNTIYF

V gene: TRBV4-3
clone size: .
J gene: TRBJ2-7
D gene: .
CDR3 DNA: TGCGCCAGCAGCCAACTTCAGGGGGGCGCAGGCTACGAGCAGTACTTC
CDR3 protein: CASSQLQGGAGYEQYF

V gene: TRBV4-1
clone size: .
J gene: TRBJ1-1
D gene: .
CDR3 DNA: TGCGCCAGCAGCCAATTGGGGAGAATGAACACTGAAGCTTTCTTT
CDR3 protein: CASSQLGRMNTEAFF